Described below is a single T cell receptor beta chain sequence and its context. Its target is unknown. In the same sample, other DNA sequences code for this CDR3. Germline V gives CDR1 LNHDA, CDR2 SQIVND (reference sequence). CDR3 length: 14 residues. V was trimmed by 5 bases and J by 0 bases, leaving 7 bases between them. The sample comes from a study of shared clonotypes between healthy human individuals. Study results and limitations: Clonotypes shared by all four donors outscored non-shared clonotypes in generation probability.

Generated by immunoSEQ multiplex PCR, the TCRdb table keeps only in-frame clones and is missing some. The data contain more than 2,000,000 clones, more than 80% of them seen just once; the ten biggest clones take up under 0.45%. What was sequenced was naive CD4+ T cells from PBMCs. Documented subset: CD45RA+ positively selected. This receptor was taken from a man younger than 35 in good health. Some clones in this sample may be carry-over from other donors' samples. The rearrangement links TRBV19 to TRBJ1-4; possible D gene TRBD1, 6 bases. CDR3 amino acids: CASSYRATNEKLFF. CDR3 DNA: TGTGCCAGTAGTTACAGGGCAACTAATGAAAAACTGTTTTTT.